These 2 T cell receptor beta chains were all obtained from the same sample, sequenced in a study of beta chain features in type 1 diabetes. Study-wide results and caveats: Patients with Type 1 diabetes showed moderately but significantly shorter TCRB CDR3s in all four CD4+ subsets.

Their recognized antigens are unknown. What was sequenced were expressed TCRB transcripts, since all of the isolated RNA had been reverse transcribed. Sequencing was performed with immunoSEQ multiplex PCR; in TCRdb, only in-frame clones are kept and a portion is missing. The sample consists of more than 250,000 clones, around an eighth of them appearing once. The sample taken for sequencing was naive CD4+ T cells from blood. All receptors come from a young man with type 1 diabetes.

This chain links TRBV7-2 with TRBJ2-7; possible D gene TRBD1, 7 bases. CDR1 is SGHTA, CDR2 FQGNSA, per germline. The CDR3 runs to 15 residues. The germline V and J ends were trimmed by 3 bases and 7 bases, with 19 bases remaining between them. CDR3 sequence (DNA): TGTGCCAGCAGCTTGGGCGACAGGGAGGTGGGAGAGCAGTACTTC. Translating it yields CASSLGDREVGEQYF.

This clone occurred a few times. The J gene is TRBJ2-1, the V gene TRBV4-3, with 9 bases fitting TRBD2. Germline assignment: CDR1 LGHNA and CDR2 YSLEER. V was pared by 1 base and J by 2 bases, with 15 bases of the junction left unmatched. This CDR3 comprises 20 residues. The CDR3 DNA follows: TGCGCCAGCAGCCAAGTGATGGCGGGAGGGCCTGTTGCAGCCTACAATGAGCAGTTCTTC. Translation gives CASSQVMAGGPVAAYNEQFF.